The 26 T cell receptor beta chains presented below share a single source sample, sequenced in a study of blood T cell repertoires in COVID-19. The protocol was immunoSEQ multiplex PCR, while the TCRdb copy is restricted to in-frame clones and leaves out a portion. The data contain under 300,000 clones, about nine tenths of them singletons. Sequencing was performed on peripheral blood. These receptors were taken from a woman aged 25 to 45 with active or convalescent COVID-19.

This clone was seen more than once but under ten times. The chain has TRBV5-4 and TRBJ1-4; no reliable D call. With 5 bases removed from V and 5 bases from J, the gap between germline ends came to 10 bases. The CDR3 runs to 13 residues. Germline V gene data show CDR1 as SGHNT and CDR2 as YYREEE (reference sequence). CDR3 coding DNA: TGTGCCAGCAGGGGCGGGGTGAATGAAAAACTGTTTTTT. Protein product: CASRGGVNEKLFF. Looking up the rest from reference TRBV5-4 and TRBJ1-4 gives the full variable domain: ETGVTQSPTHLIKTRGQQVTLRCSSQSGHNTVSWYQQALGQGPQFIFQYYREEENGRGNFPPRFSGLQFPNYSSELNVNALELDDSALYLCASRGGVNEKLFFGSGTQLSVL.

The V gene is TRBV7-9, the J gene TRBJ2-7; TRBD1 matches at 9 bases. J was trimmed by 2 bases and V by 4 bases; bases with no gene match: 6. From germline, CDR1 is SEHNR and CDR2 FQNEAQ (reference sequence). This CDR3 comprises 15 residues. CDR3 in amino acids: CASSSPGQGTYEQYF. CDR3 nucleotides: TGTGCCAGCAGCTCGCCGGGACAGGGCACCTACGAGCAGTACTTC.

V gene TRBV6-5 combines with J gene TRBJ1-3; D not certain. With 4 bases removed from V and 1 base from J, the gap between germline ends came to 14 bases. Germline V gives CDR1 MNHEY, CDR2 SVGAGI. The CDR3 length is 16 residues. The CDR3 DNA is TGTGCCAGCAGTTTTAGACGGGTAATATCTGGAAACACCATATATTTT. Its translation is CASSFRRVISGNTIYF.

The chain links TRBV19 to TRBJ2-1; 15 bases fit TRBD2. Germline V lookup: CDR1 LNHDA, CDR2 SQIVND (reference sequence). The CDR3 covers 19 residues. V shed 2 bases, J shed 1 base, and the junction held 6 bases outside the gene matches. CDR3 DNA sequence: TGTGCCAGTAGTATAATAGGACTAGCGGGGGGGAGGTCCTACAATGAGCAGTTCTTC. Translating gives CASSIIGLAGGRSYNEQFF. The full variable domain, completed using reference TRBV19 and TRBJ2-1, is DGGITQSPKYLFRKEGQNVTLSCEQNLNHDAMYWYRQDPGQGLRLIYYSQIVNDFQKGDIAEGYSVSREKKESFPLTVTSAQKNPTAFYLCASSIIGLAGGRSYNEQFFGPGTRLTVL.

The chain couples TRBV4-3 to TRBJ1-2, with 7 bases identical to TRBD1. V shed 4 bases and J 4 bases; nucleotides not matched to a gene: 9. Germline V gives CDR1 LGHNA, CDR2 YSLEER. This CDR3 spans 15 amino acids. The CDR3 nucleotides read TGCGCCAGCAGCCGCACGGGACAGACCCCCTATGGCTACACCTTC. Translated: CASSRTGQTPYGYTF.

The gene calls are TRBV5-1 and TRBJ1-6, with TRBD1 matching over 9 bases. Germline V gene data show CDR1 as SGHRS and CDR2 as YFSETQ. V lost 4 bases, J lost 6 bases, and 8 bases stayed unmatched. The CDR3 sequence is 16 residues long. CDR3 nucleotides: TGCGCCAGCAGCGCCTGGACAGGGGATGGTAATTCACCCCTCCACTTT. It yields the protein CASSAWTGDGNSPLHF.

The DNA for the CDR3 is TGTGCCAGCAGTCGACAGATAGGGGGAAACACCATATATTTT. Protein sequence: CASSRQIGGNTIYF. The chain couples TRBV6-5 to TRBJ1-3, with D perhaps matching TRBD1 (5 bases). CDR3 size: 14 residues. Deletions cut 5 bases from V and 4 bases from J, with 12 bases between. From germline, CDR1 is MNHEY and CDR2 SVGAGI.

The gene calls are TRBV19 and TRBJ2-1, with 9 bases lining up with TRBD2. The CDR3 covers 16 residues. V was pared by 4 bases and J by 10 bases, with 14 bases of the junction left unmatched. In germline, CDR1 is LNHDA, CDR2 SQIVND (reference sequence). The CDR3, as DNA: TGTGCCAGTAGTACCCTTAGCGGGGGATCCGCCCACGAGCAGTTCTTC. The encoded protein is CASSTLSGGSAHEQFF.

This rearrangement joins TRBV19 to TRBJ2-1, with TRBD1 matching over 9 bases. The germline gives CDR1 LNHDA, CDR2 SQIVND (reference sequence). J was trimmed by 7 bases and V by 5 bases; bases with no gene match: 9. This CDR3 contains 15 residues. This CDR3 is CASSHPGQGINEQFF. The CDR3 DNA follows: TGTGCCAGTAGTCACCCGGGACAGGGAATAAATGAGCAGTTCTTC.

V and J are TRBV29-1 and TRBJ2-7, with 7 bases matching TRBD1. V lost 5 bases, J lost 2 bases, and 9 bases stayed unmatched. The CDR3 is 14 amino acids. Per the germline V gene, CDR1 is SQVTM and CDR2 is ANQGSEA. The CDR3 loop is CSVFTGQRAYEQYF. The CDR3 nucleotides read TGCAGCGTTTTTACGGGACAGAGGGCCTACGAGCAGTACTTC.

The rearrangement links TRBV11-2 to TRBJ1-2; 8 bases agree with TRBD1. Germline values: CDR1 SGHAT, CDR2 FQNNGV. The CDR3 runs to 15 residues. The V gene end was trimmed by 5 bases and the J gene end by 8 bases; junction bases not matched to a gene: 13. CDR3 protein: CASSRFIGQGGGYTF. CDR3 sequence (DNA): TGTGCCAGCAGCCGATTTATTGGACAGGGAGGGGGCTACACCTTC.

The chain combines TRBV6-2 or TRBV6-3 with TRBJ1-1, with TRBD1 matching over 7 bases. CDR3 length: 14 residues. Per the germline V gene, CDR1 is MNHEY and CDR2 is SVGEGT. V was pared by 6 bases and J by 4 bases, with 8 bases of the junction left unmatched. CDR3 sequence reads: CASSSQGYGTEAFF. As DNA, the CDR3 is TGTGCCAGCAGCTCACAGGGGTACGGCACTGAAGCTTTCTTT.

The gene calls are TRBV19 and TRBJ2-7, with 7 bases lining up with TRBD2. Per the germline V gene, CDR1 is LNHDA and CDR2 is SQIVND (reference sequence). The length of the CDR3 is 20 residues. V was clipped by 3 bases and J by 6 bases; unmatched bases: 26. The CDR3: CASSMGRGISPWLGPPEQYF. In DNA form, the CDR3 reads TGTGCCAGTAGTATGGGGAGGGGAATATCCCCCTGGTTAGGACCTCCCGAGCAGTACTTC. Variable domain in full (rest from reference TRBV19 and TRBJ2-7): DGGITQSPKYLFRKEGQNVTLSCEQNLNHDAMYWYRQDPGQGLRLIYYSQIVNDFQKGDIAEGYSVSREKKESFPLTVTSAQKNPTAFYLCASSMGRGISPWLGPPEQYFGPGTRLTVT.

J is TRBJ1-1 and V is TRBV6-6; the D gene is possibly TRBD1 (5 bases). The germline CDR1 and CDR2 sequences are MNHNY and SVGAGI (reference sequence). The CDR3 covers 13 residues. Trimming pared 6 bases from V and 4 bases from J, leaving 12 bases between. The CDR3 DNA sequence: TGTGCCAGCAGGGCCGGGCAGGGCACTGAAGCTTTCTTT. Translating gives CASRAGQGTEAFF.

The CDR3 nucleotides read TGTGCCAGCAGCTTAGAAGCCAGGGGGGAGACCCAGTACTTC. Its translation: CASSLEARGETQYF. The chain has TRBV7-2 and TRBJ2-5; 7 bases line up with TRBD1. The CDR3 loop spans 14 amino acids. CDR1 is SGHTA, CDR2 FQGNSA, per germline. The junction had 4 bases not matched to a gene; V was cut back by 1 base and J by 5 bases.

This clone appeared a single time. The rearrangement joins TRBV6-2 or TRBV6-3 to TRBJ1-1; 9 positions agree with TRBD1. The CDR3 spans 15 residues. Germline CDR1 is MNHEY and CDR2 is SVGEGT. V lost 5 bases, J lost 5 bases, and 9 bases stayed unmatched. The CDR3 region has the DNA TGTGCCAGCAGTGTCCCGACAGGGGGGGGGACTGAAGCTTTCTTT. This translates into CASSVPTGGGTEAFF.

V is TRBV10-1 and J is TRBJ2-5, with a weak D call TRBD1 (6 bases). This CDR3 contains 14 residues. The germline gives CDR1 WNHNN, CDR2 SYGVQD (reference sequence). Deletions cut 4 bases from V and 2 bases from J, with 11 bases between. The CDR3 protein is CASSGDTLQETQYF. CDR3 in DNA: TGCGCCAGCAGTGGGGACACGTTGCAAGAGACCCAGTACTTC.

The chain has TRBV5-8 and TRBJ2-2; 7 bases are a match to TRBD1. CDR1 is SGHTS, CDR2 YDEGEE, per germline. This CDR3 has 17 residues. Trimming at V came to 3 bases and at J to 7 bases, leaving 15 bases not matched to a gene. CDR3 region: CASSSFRGTGENGELFF. The CDR3, as DNA: TGTGCCAGCAGCTCCTTCCGTGGAACAGGGGAGAACGGGGAGCTGTTTTTT.

J is TRBJ1-2 and V is TRBV15; TRBD1 aligns across 8 bases. This CDR3 has 14 residues. Per the germline V gene, CDR1 is LNHNV and CDR2 is YYDKDF (reference sequence). V lost 2 bases, J lost 7 bases, and 6 bases stayed unmatched. CDR3 DNA sequence: TGTGCCACCAGCAGATTGACACAGGGGGGTGGCTACACCTTC. This gives the protein CATSRLTQGGGYTF.

This clone has only one observation. The V gene is TRBV18, the J gene TRBJ1-6, with 9 bases matching TRBD1. The CDR3 is 15 amino acids. After removal of 3 bases from V and 9 bases from J, the junction contained 6 bases not matched to a gene. Germline V gene lookup returns CDR1 KGHSH and CDR2 LQKENI. For the CDR3, the DNA is TGTGCCAGCTCACCGCGGACAGGGGAGGGTTCACCCCTCCACTTT. It translates to CASSPRTGEGSPLHF.

The J gene is TRBJ1-2, the V gene TRBV18, with no clear D. Trimming took off 2 bases at V and 5 bases at J, with 9 bases between the two ends. The CDR3 loop spans 13 amino acids. CDR1 is KGHSH and CDR2 is LQKENI in the germline V gene. The CDR3 region is CASSPETSYGYTF. The CDR3 nucleotides read TGTGCCAGCTCACCAGAGACAAGTTATGGCTACACCTTC.

CDR3 coding DNA: TGTGCCAGCAGTTTGGGGGCAGGCCGTATCCCTGAAGCTTTCTTT. Amino acids: CASSLGAGRIPEAFF. This sequence joins TRBV27 and TRBJ1-1, with D perhaps matching TRBD1 (6 bases). Germline CDR1 reads MNHEY; CDR2 reads SMNVEV (reference sequence). Trimming removed 3 bases from V and 6 bases from J, with 17 bases in between. This CDR3 has 15 amino acids.

This clone was recorded only once. J is TRBJ1-1 and V is TRBV19, with no clear D. Germline assignment: CDR1 LNHDA and CDR2 SQIVND (reference sequence). The CDR3 is made up of 13 amino acids. V was clipped by 5 bases and J by 8 bases, with 15 bases between them. The CDR3 loop reads CASSPYETPEAFF. The DNA of the CDR3 is TGTGCCAGTAGTCCTTACGAGACTCCAGAAGCTTTCTTT.

The CDR3 DNA reads TGCGCCAGCAGCCCCCCGGGAAGGGATCGGCTAGAAGCTTTCTTT. Amino acid sequence: CASSPPGRDRLEAFF. The chain employs TRBV4-3 and TRBJ1-1, with D uncertain. Trimming left V 4 bases short and J 8 bases short, with 20 bases between. This CDR3 has 15 residues. Germline V lookup: CDR1 LGHNA, CDR2 YSLEER.

The rearrangement uses TRBV24-1 and TRBJ2-1; the D gene is possibly TRBD1 (6 bases). CDR1 is KGHDR, CDR2 SFDVKD, per germline. The CDR3 loop spans 11 amino acids. With 5 bases removed from V and 10 bases from J, the gap between germline ends came to 8 bases. CDR3 sequence reads: CATSGRGEQFF. The DNA of the CDR3 is TGTGCCACCAGTGGAAGGGGGGAGCAGTTCTTC.

J is TRBJ1-1 and V is TRBV6-2 or TRBV6-3, with D tentatively TRBD1 (5 bases). This CDR3 is 13 amino acids long. V was shortened by 2 bases and J by 5 bases, with 9 bases between the two germline ends. Germline V gives CDR1 MNHEY, CDR2 SVGEGT. CDR3 nucleotides: TGTGCCAGCAGTTACCAGGGTTGGACTGAAGCTTTCTTT. Its translation: CASSYQGWTEAFF.